The source of this TCR beta chain is a study of identical twins. Study results and caveats: Abundant cord blood beta clonotypes carried fewer insertions; memory repertoires showed none. Weaker excess twin sharing was observed in beta out-of-frame sequences.

Germline V lookup: CDR1 MNHNS, CDR2 SASEGT. The CDR3 runs 16 residues. V trimming: 6 bases; J trimming: 2 bases; junction bases outside the gene matches: 7. cDNA carried unique molecular identifiers, and a universal primer site was added by template switching. TCRdb called the 5' RACE reads again in MiXCR, with one record for every CDR3 protein. Of about 480,000 distinct CDR3 sequences listed, 14% are singletons. This clonotype was seen more than once but under ten times. Its antigen is undetermined. These data were also filed under a second study, of yellow fever vaccine responses in identical twins.

This clonotype was sampled from a woman in her late teens or twenties in good health. This sequence joins TRBV6-1 and TRBJ2-3; 11 bases map to TRBD2. Source material: CD4+ T cells sorted from blood. CDR3 sequence: CASSTSGGAPTDTQYF. CDR3 in DNA: TGTGCCAGCAGCACTAGCGGGGGCGCTCCCACAGATACGCAGTATTTT.